The T cell receptor (beta chain) described here comes from a study of identical twins. There are a few counts of this clonotype. Its target is unknown. Germline V gives CDR1 SQVTM, CDR2 ANQGSEA. CDR3 length equals 14 residues. Trimming removed 4 bases from V and 0 bases from J; junction bases left unmatched: 3. MiXCR, run by TCRdb on the 5' RACE reads, gives a single entry per CDR3 protein. This sample has nearly 900,000 distinct CDR3 sequences, with roughly an eighth found just once. Findings and limits, study-wide: High-abundance cord blood beta clonotypes had fewer insertions; memory repertoires showed none.

Separately, the same data were catalogued under a study of yellow fever vaccine responses in identical twins.

Sequencing was done on a sample of PBMCs. The TCR originated in a woman aged 18-29 years in good health. The chain links TRBV29-1 to TRBJ2-7; 10 positions agree with TRBD1. The CDR3, as DNA: TGCAGCGTTGCCGGGACAGGGGACTCCTACGAGCAGTACTTC. Its translation: CSVAGTGDSYEQYF.